These 16 T cell receptor beta chains came from one sample sequenced in a study of T cell responses to AZD1222 COVID-19 vaccine. Clones were read by immunoSEQ multiplex PCR, and TCRdb kept only the in-frame ones, dropping some. Of fewer than 150,000 clones in the sample, roughly 87% were seen once. This specimen was peripheral blood, taken on day 0 of AZD1222 vaccination. Receptor source: an adult in good health.

The chain employs TRBV3-1 (or the pseudogene TRBV3-2) and TRBJ1-4; 7 nucleotides align to TRBD1. Germline V CDR1 and CDR2: LGHDT, YNNKEL (reference sequence). The CDR3 totals 14 residues. The ends lost 0 bases at V and 12 bases at J; junction bases unmatched: 7. This CDR3 reads CASSQDERDSQLFF. The CDR3 region has the DNA TGTGCCAGCAGCCAAGATGAACGGGACAGTCAACTGTTTTTT.

The CDR3 bases are TGTGCCAGCAGCTACCCCGGGACTAGCGGGAGTGTGGGCACCTACAATGAGCAGTTCTTC. Protein: CASSYPGTSGSVGTYNEQFF. This rearrangement joins TRBV7-8 to TRBJ2-1, with 14 bases fitting TRBD2. Unmatched junction bases numbered 13, after V lost 4 bases and J lost 2 bases. This CDR3 has 20 amino acids. Germline V gene lookup returns CDR1 SGHVS and CDR2 FQNEAQ.

The chain employs TRBV5-4 and TRBJ2-7; TRBD2 agrees at 11 bases. This CDR3 has 17 residues. Germline values: CDR1 SGHNT, CDR2 YYREEE (reference sequence). V trimming: 3 bases; J trimming: 2 bases; junction bases outside the gene matches: 10. The CDR3, as DNA: TGTGCCAGCAGCTCCCTGGGACTAGCGGCGATCACCTACGAGCAGTACTTC. Protein sequence: CASSSLGLAAITYEQYF.

The V gene is TRBV6-5, the J gene TRBJ1-2, with no clear D. The CDR3 has 14 residues. Germline V gene data show CDR1 as MNHEY and CDR2 as SVGAGI. V was cut by 0 bases and J by 8 bases, with 13 bases left in between. CDR3 amino acids: CASSYSEPSGGYTF. CDR3 nucleotide sequence: TGTGCCAGCAGTTACTCGGAACCCTCAGGCGGCTACACCTTC.

The V call is TRBV19, the J call TRBJ1-1; 8 nucleotides align to TRBD1. The V segment lost 5 bases and the J segment 11 bases; nucleotides outside the gene matches: 4. The germline gives CDR1 LNHDA, CDR2 SQIVND (reference sequence). This CDR3 is 11 amino acids long. CDR3 amino acids: CASSPGQGAFF. CDR3 bases: TGTGCCAGTAGTCCCGGACAGGGCGCTTTCTTT.

The chain joins TRBV27 to TRBJ1-2, with D possibly matching TRBD1 (5 bases). Deletions cut 6 bases from V and 5 bases from J, with 19 bases between. This CDR3 comprises 15 residues. Germline-derived CDR1 and CDR2 are MNHEY and SMNVEV (reference sequence). CDR3 loop: CASSPVTGRGYGYTF. The CDR3 DNA is TGTGCCAGCAGCCCCGTCACGGGACGTGGGTATGGCTACACCTTC.

This chain joins TRBV5-6 and TRBJ2-1; possible D gene TRBD2, 6 bases. Per the germline V gene, CDR1 is SGHDT and CDR2 is YYEEEE. This CDR3 spans 12 amino acids. V dropped 2 bases and J dropped 13 bases, with 13 bases sitting between them. In nucleotides, the CDR3 is TGTGCCAGCAGCTTCGGGGGTAGCCTTCAGTTCTTC. Translating it yields CASSFGGSLQFF.

This clone was counted a few times. The chain couples TRBV28 to TRBJ1-2, with D hard to call. Trimming took off 3 bases at V and 4 bases at J, with 9 bases between the two ends. There are 13 residues in the CDR3. Germline lookup yields CDR1 MDHEN and CDR2 SYDVKM. The CDR3 DNA follows: TGTGCCAGCAGTTTGCGGCAGTTCTATGGCTACACCTTC. As protein: CASSLRQFYGYTF.

The chain recombines TRBV7-3 with TRBJ2-3, with TRBD2 matching over 13 bases. Germline lookup yields CDR1 SGHTA and CDR2 FQGTGA. Trimming removed 4 bases from V and 5 bases from J; junction bases left unmatched: 3. The CDR3 totals 15 residues. The CDR3 loop reads CASSYTSGRGDTQYF. CDR3 DNA sequence: TGTGCCAGCAGCTATACTAGCGGGAGGGGAGATACGCAGTATTTT.

This clone was counted between two and nine times. The gene calls are TRBV7-2 and TRBJ1-1; TRBD1 matches 7 bases. J lost 1 base, V lost 8 bases, and 7 bases had no gene match. CDR1 is SGHTA and CDR2 is FQGNSA in the germline V gene. The CDR3 length is 14 residues. In nucleotides, the CDR3 is TGTGCCAGCTTGGGGGACAGACGGAACACTGAAGCTTTCTTT. Protein sequence: CASLGDRRNTEAFF.

The chain employs TRBV25-1 and TRBJ2-3; TRBD2 might be the D (6 bases). V was clipped by 3 bases and J by 0 bases, with 7 bases between them. Germline-derived CDR1 and CDR2 are MGHDK and SYGVNS. There are 14 residues in the CDR3. This CDR3 is CASSERGSTDTQYF. The CDR3 bases are TGTGCCAGCAGTGAGCGGGGCAGCACAGATACGCAGTATTTT.

This clone was seen a few times. This chain joins TRBV12-3 or TRBV12-4 and TRBJ1-6, with D hard to call. The V gene lost 5 bases and the J gene lost 9 bases, with 5 bases spanning the gap. The CDR3 extends over 11 amino acids. In nucleotides, the CDR3 is TGTGCCAGCAGTCGGGGTTCACCCCTCCACTTT. The encoded protein is CASSRGSPLHF.

This rearrangement joins TRBV27 to TRBJ1-2, with 7 bases lining up with TRBD1. V was clipped by 2 bases and J by 3 bases; unmatched bases: 3. CDR1 is MNHEY and CDR2 is SMNVEV in the germline V gene (reference sequence). The CDR3 loop spans 14 amino acids. The CDR3 is CASSLQGEDYGYTF. The CDR3 DNA sequence: TGTGCCAGCAGTTTACAGGGGGAAGACTATGGCTACACCTTC.

The chain combines TRBV19 with TRBJ2-7; 7 bases are shared with TRBD2. The V segment lost 3 bases and the J segment 6 bases; nucleotides outside the gene matches: 8. CDR1 is LNHDA, CDR2 SQIVND, per germline (reference sequence). The CDR3 extends over 14 amino acids. The CDR3 DNA follows: TGTGCCAGTAGTATTCAGCTTGGGAGGGGCGAGCAGTACTTC. Translated, it gives CASSIQLGRGEQYF.

This clone was seen just once. This chain connects TRBV14 to TRBJ2-3; a weak D match, TRBD1 (6 bases). CDR3 length: 16 amino acids. Germline CDR1 SGHDN, CDR2 FVKESK. Deletions cut 1 base from V and 2 bases from J, with 13 bases between. The CDR3 coding sequence is TGTGCCAGCAGCCAAGCCCCAAGGGGGTCCACAGATACGCAGTATTTT. This sequence encodes CASSQAPRGSTDTQYF.

The chain uses TRBV19 and TRBJ1-1; tentative D call: TRBD1 (6 bases). Trimming took off 1 base at V and 5 bases at J, with 17 bases between the two ends. The CDR3 totals 16 residues. From germline, CDR1 is LNHDA and CDR2 SQIVND (reference sequence). The CDR3 here is CASSIASGTLLTEAFF. DNA of the CDR3: TGTGCCAGTAGTATAGCCTCCGGGACACTCTTGACTGAAGCTTTCTTT.